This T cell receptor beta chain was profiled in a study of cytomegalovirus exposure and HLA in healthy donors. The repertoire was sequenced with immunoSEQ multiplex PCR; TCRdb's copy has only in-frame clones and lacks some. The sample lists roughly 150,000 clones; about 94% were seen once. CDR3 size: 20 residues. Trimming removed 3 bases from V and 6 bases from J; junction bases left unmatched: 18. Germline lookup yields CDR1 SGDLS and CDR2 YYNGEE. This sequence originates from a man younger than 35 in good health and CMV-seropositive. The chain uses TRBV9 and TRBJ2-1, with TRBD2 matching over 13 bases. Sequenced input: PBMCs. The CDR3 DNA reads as TGTGCCAGCAGCGGAAAGACCGGGACTAGCGGGAAAGGGAAGCGCAATGAGCAGTTCTTC. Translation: CASSGKTGTSGKGKRNEQFF.